The next 16 T cell receptor beta chains were all read from a single sample in a study of blood T cell repertoires in COVID-19. Sequenced by immunoSEQ multiplex PCR; TCRdb stores in-frame clones only, minus some. The table records 200,000 or so clones, approximately 90% of them present only once. The material sequenced was peripheral blood. The origin of the receptors is a man in his sixties with COVID-19, enrolled during active disease.

The chain combines TRBV5-5 with TRBJ2-7; 9 bases align to TRBD1. V trimming: 4 bases; J trimming: 2 bases; junction bases outside the gene matches: 4. The CDR3 spans 14 residues. Germline loops: CDR1 SGHKS, CDR2 YYEKEE (reference sequence). The CDR3 DNA follows: TGTGCCAGCAGCGATTGGACAGGGGCCTACGAGCAGTACTTC. Residues: CASSDWTGAYEQYF.

This clone was observed a single time. The genes are TRBV19 and TRBJ1-2, with TRBD1 as a possible D gene (6 bases). Trimming removed 9 bases from V and 6 bases from J, with 26 bases in between. The CDR3 has 16 amino acids. Germline V gene sequence: CDR1 LNHDA, CDR2 SQIVND (reference sequence). The CDR3 reads CASNDGAAGTSDGYTF. CDR3 in DNA: TGTGCCAGCAACGACGGGGCTGCCGGGACATCGGATGGCTACACCTTC.

The V and J genes are TRBV2 and TRBJ2-1; no firm D call. Germline assignment: CDR1 SNHLY and CDR2 FYNNEI. CDR3 length: 11 residues. Trimming removed 7 bases at V and 3 bases at J, with 4 bases between. CDR3 sequence: CASTSYNEQFF. DNA for the CDR3: TGTGCCAGCACCAGCTACAATGAGCAGTTCTTC. The whole variable domain, remainder taken from reference TRBV2 and TRBJ2-1, is EPEVTQTPSHQVTQMGQEVILRCVPISNHLYFYWYRQILGQKVEFLVSFYNNEISEKSEIFDDQFSVERPDGSNFTLKIRSTKLEDSAMYFCASTSYNEQFFGPGTRLTVL.

This chain connects TRBV19 to TRBJ2-1; 9 positions match TRBD1. Germline V gives CDR1 LNHDA, CDR2 SQIVND (reference sequence). The V gene end was trimmed by 1 base and the J gene end by 4 bases; junction bases not matched to a gene: 11. This CDR3 is 18 amino acids long. CDR3 region: CASSIGTARDRVYNEQFF. In DNA form, the CDR3 reads TGTGCCAGTAGTATAGGTACTGCCAGGGACAGGGTTTACAATGAGCAGTTCTTC.

The genes are TRBV28 and TRBJ2-5, with 9 nucleotides matching TRBD2. This CDR3 has 16 amino acids. V lost 2 bases, J lost 5 bases, and 9 bases stayed unmatched. The germline gives CDR1 MDHEN, CDR2 SYDVKM. The DNA for the CDR3 is TGTGCCAGCAGTTTAGCGGGGGGGAGCCTCGGGGAGACCCAGTACTTC. Translating it yields CASSLAGGSLGETQYF.

The chain carries TRBV7-9 and TRBJ1-3, with 8 bases lining up with TRBD1. The CDR3 length is 16 residues. After removal of 3 bases from V and 3 bases from J, the junction contained 7 bases not matched to a gene. Germline loops: CDR1 SEHNR, CDR2 FQNEAQ (reference sequence). The CDR3 coding sequence is TGTGCCAGCAGCTTTTTGACAGGGGAGCATGGAAACACCATATATTTT. Translation: CASSFLTGEHGNTIYF. Full variable domain (remainder filled in from reference TRBV7-9 and TRBJ1-3): DTGVSQNPRHKITKRGQNVTFRCDPISEHNRLYWYRQTLGQGPEFLTYFQNEAQLEKSRLLSDRFSAERPKGSFSTLEIQRTEQGDSAMYLCASSFLTGEHGNTIYFGEGSWLTVV.

The chain uses TRBV30 and TRBJ1-6; a weak D match, TRBD1 (6 bases). CDR1 is GTSNPN, CDR2 SVGIG, per germline (reference sequence). Trimming removed 4 bases at V and 10 bases at J, with 17 bases between. The CDR3 extends over 14 amino acids. Here the CDR3 reads CAWNFDRQKSPLHF. CDR3 DNA sequence: TGTGCCTGGAACTTCGACAGGCAGAAATCACCCCTCCACTTT.

V and J are TRBV14 and TRBJ2-7; 7 nucleotides agree with TRBD1. CDR3 length: 14 residues. Trimming took 2 bases from V and 4 from J; bases not matched to a gene: 5. Germline CDR1 SGHDN, CDR2 FVKESK. CDR3 bases: TGTGCCAGCAGCCAAAACAGGGGTCGGTACGAGCAGTACTTC. Amino acid sequence: CASSQNRGRYEQYF.

This chain uses TRBV10-3 with TRBJ2-3; D possibly corresponds to TRBD1 (6 bases). Trimming removed 5 bases from V and 2 bases from J, with 11 bases in between. CDR3 length equals 14 residues. Per the germline V gene, CDR1 is ENHRY and CDR2 is SYGVKD. CDR3 region: CAISRAGDTDTQYF. CDR3 nucleotides: TGTGCCATCAGTCGCGCAGGGGACACAGATACGCAGTATTTT.

The chain uses TRBV11-3 and TRBJ1-1; D is possibly TRBD1 (5 bases). The V end was cut by 6 bases, the J end by 7 bases, with 9 bases between. Germline CDR1 SGHNT, CDR2 YENEEA. CDR3 length equals 11 residues. CDR3 sequence reads: CASRGAGEAFF. The CDR3, as DNA: TGTGCCAGCAGAGGGGCAGGTGAAGCTTTCTTT. The variable domain in full, with the rest retrieved from reference TRBV11-3 and TRBJ1-1, is EAGVVQSPRYKIIEKKQPVAFWCNPISGHNTLYWYLQNLGQGPELLIRYENEEAVDDSQLPKDRFSAERLKGVDSTLKIQPAELGDSAVYLCASRGAGEAFFGQGTRLTVV.

This clone was picked up a small number of times. The chain couples TRBV4-2 to TRBJ1-2; the match to TRBD1 covers 12 bases. CDR3 length: 16 amino acids. Germline loops: CDR1 LGHNA, CDR2 YNFKEQ. The V and J ends lost 0 bases and 7 bases, in that order; junction bases with no gene match: 6. The CDR3 region is CASSQDGTGGFGGYTF. The CDR3 DNA sequence: TGTGCCAGCAGCCAAGATGGGACAGGGGGCTTCGGTGGCTACACCTTC.

The chain couples TRBV2 to TRBJ2-2, with TRBD1 identical over 8 bases. This CDR3 spans 15 amino acids. Unmatched junction bases numbered 7, after V lost 5 bases and J lost 5 bases. Per germline, CDR1 SNHLY and CDR2 FYNNEI. The CDR3 DNA reads as TGTGCCAGCAGTCGACAGGGGATAGGAACCGGGGAGCTGTTTTTT. Its translation is CASSRQGIGTGELFF.

The gene calls are TRBV3-1 (or the pseudogene TRBV3-2) and TRBJ2-1; 11 positions match TRBD2. The CDR3 has 13 residues. Trimming at V came to 4 bases and at J to 9 bases, leaving 2 bases not matched to a gene. Germline CDR1 LGHDT, CDR2 YNNKEL (reference sequence). The CDR3 is CASSRGLAAEQFF. As DNA, the CDR3 is TGTGCCAGCAGCCGGGGACTAGCGGCTGAGCAGTTCTTC.

This clone was detected a few times. The rearrangement joins TRBV30 to TRBJ1-5; D gene unclear. Trimming pared 3 bases from V and 6 bases from J, leaving 15 bases between. From germline, CDR1 is GTSNPN and CDR2 SVGIG (reference sequence). This CDR3 is 14 amino acids long. The CDR3, as DNA: TGTGCCTGGAGGGGTCCTTCAGAGGGTCAGCCCCAGCATTTT. Protein: CAWRGPSEGQPQHF. Full variable domain (rest looked up from reference TRBV30 and TRBJ1-5): SQTIHQWPATLVQPVGSPLSLECTVEGTSNPNLYWYRQAAGRGLQLLFYSVGIGQISSEVPQNLSASRPQDRQFILSSKKLLLSDSGFYLCAWRGPSEGQPQHFGDGTRLSIL.

The rearrangement uses TRBV5-1 and TRBJ2-5; 14 bases map to TRBD2. V dropped 8 bases and J dropped 2; count of bases not matched to a gene: 5. This CDR3 contains 15 residues. Germline CDR1 is SGHRS and CDR2 is YFSETQ. In DNA, the CDR3 is TGCGCCAGTAGTCGACTAGCGGGAGGGCAAGAGACCCAGTACTTC. It yields the protein CASSRLAGGQETQYF.

The chain employs TRBV9 and TRBJ2-1; no clear D gene. Trimming took 0 bases from V and 10 from J, leaving 14 bases between them. This CDR3 is built from 14 residues. CDR1 is SGDLS, CDR2 YYNGEE, per germline. The DNA of the CDR3 is TGTGCCAGCAGCGTAGGCAGGCAGGTCGGCGAGCAGTTCTTC. Its translation: CASSVGRQVGEQFF.